The entry that follows covers one T cell receptor (beta chain) sequence. The target antigen is unknown. A sample-barcoded 5' primer and a J-beta primer mix were used in a second PCR of about 6 to 11 cycles. TCRdb itself ran the 5' RACE reads through MiXCR, one entry per CDR3 protein. The data contain under 1,100,000 distinct CDR3 sequences, under 30% of them singletons. This record comes from a study of blood T cells in healthy people across ages. Study-level points and caveats: A greater number of naive CD4+ cells and higher diversity distinguished long-lived donors from aged donors.

Researchers collected 9.5 to 10 milliliters of peripheral blood from every single donor. With 0 bases removed from V and 7 bases from J, the gap between germline ends came to 25 bases. CDR3 length: 19 amino acids. Germline-derived CDR1 and CDR2 are MNHEY and SVGEGT. These same data were also listed under a study on T cells of mothers and their children.

The sample comprised blood. The chain employs TRBV6-2 or TRBV6-3 and TRBJ2-1, with D unclear. The receptor comes from a girl aged 2 to 10 in good health. This chain's CDR3 is CASSYSKNSAEDGENEQFF. The CDR3, as DNA: TGTGCCAGCAGTTACTCGAAGAATTCCGCGGAAGACGGAGAGAATGAGCAGTTCTTC.